A selection of T cell receptor beta chains follows, all from one sample in a study of shared clonotypes between healthy human individuals. Using immunoSEQ multiplex PCR, the repertoire was profiled, and TCRdb retains in-frame clones only, with some absent. Among roughly 1,800,000 clones listed, roughly 94% were seen once. The sample was naive CD8+ T cells sorted from blood. The source of these receptors is a man aged 18 to 30 in good health. Both conserved end residues are part of each CDR3. The D gene is left open where the match is weak. Part of the rows lack a size; the others show once, few, many or a class for expanded clones.

clone size	D gene	J gene	V gene	CDR3 DNA	CDR3 protein
few	-	TRBJ1-2	TRBV19	TGTGCCGGATCCTCTTTGGGAGGCTACACCTTC	CAGSSLGGYTF
-	-	TRBJ2-7	TRBV9	TGTGCCAGCAGCGGATACTACGAGCAGTACTTC	CASSGYYEQYF
-	-	TRBJ1-2	TRBV9	TGTGCCAGCAGCGTAAGATCCCTTAACTATGGCTACACCTTC	CASSVRSLNYGYTF
-	TRBD2	TRBJ2-6	TRBV27	TGTGCCAGCAGTTTCATCGGGGGGGCTGGGGCCAACGTCCTGACTTTC	CASSFIGGAGANVLTF
-	TRBD1	TRBJ1-2	TRBV6-5	TGTGCCAGCAGTTATGGACAGGAGTATGGCTACACCTTC	CASSYGQEYGYTF
-	TRBD1	TRBJ1-2	TRBV25-1	TGTGCCAGCCGGGACAGGGGGCATGGCTACACCTTC	CASRDRGHGYTF
-	-	TRBJ2-5	TRBV2	TGTGCCAGCAGTGAAGCTAGGTGGGAGACCCAGTACTTC	CASSEARWETQYF
once	TRBD2	TRBJ2-1	TRBV6-1	TGTGCCAGCAGTGACTTAGCGGGGGGTGGTAATGAGCAGTTCTTC	CASSDLAGGGNEQFF
-	TRBD1	TRBJ2-5	TRBV5-4	TGTGCCAGCAGCTTGGTTGAGGGGGCAATAGAGACCCAGTACTTC	CASSLVEGAIETQYF
-	-	TRBJ1-5	TRBV27	TGTGCCAGCAGTCCCGGCCGGGGCAATCAGCCCCAGCATTTT	CASSPGRGNQPQHF
-	TRBD2	TRBJ2-7	TRBV28	TGTGCCAGCAGTCCGACCGGGGGGTACGAGCAGTACTTC	CASSPTGGYEQYF
-	-	TRBJ2-7	TRBV10-3	TGTGCCATCAGTGCGGAGCCGCCAGGGAACCCCTTCTACGAGCAGTACTTC	CAISAEPPGNPFYEQYF
-	-	TRBJ1-1	TRBV5-1	TGCGCCAGCAGCTTGGCCAGCACTGAAGCTTTCTTT	CASSLASTEAFF
-	-	TRBJ2-2	TRBV28	TGTGCCAGCAGTCCAAGACAGTACACCGGGGAGCTGTTTTTT	CASSPRQYTGELFF
-	TRBD1	TRBJ2-7	TRBV5-6	TGTGCCAGCAGCTTCGGGACAGGGGTGAGGGAGCAGTACTTC	CASSFGTGVREQYF
-	-	TRBJ1-2	TRBV29-1	TGCAGCGTTGAGAGCAATGAGAGGGGCTACACCTTC	CSVESNERGYTF
-	-	TRBJ1-2	TRBV6-5	TGTGCCAGCTCCCTAAAATCAGGGGCGGACTATGGCTACACCTTC	CASSLKSGADYGYTF
-	-	TRBJ2-7	TRBV28	TGTGCCAGCAGTCCCCGAGGCGGTCCCTACGAGCAGTACTTC	CASSPRGGPYEQYF
-	-	TRBJ2-1	TRBV25-1	TGTGCCAGCAGTATATGGGGAGCGGTTGGAGAGGATGAGCAGTTCTTC	CASSIWGAVGEDEQFF
-	-	TRBJ2-7	TRBV9	TGTGCCAGCAGTAGGGAAGAGGGGAGCTCCTACGAGCAGTACTTC	CASSREEGSSYEQYF
-	-	TRBJ1-5	TRBV28	TGTGCCAGCAGTTTTGTCAGGGGTCAGCCCCAGCATTTT	CASSFVRGQPQHF
once	-	TRBJ2-3	TRBV13	TGTGCCAGCAGCTCCCAGGGCTGGACCCCCAACACAGATACGCAGTATTTT	CASSSQGWTPNTDTQYF
-	TRBD2	TRBJ2-7	TRBV4-1	TGCGCCAGCAGCCTTACTAGCGACACCTACGAGCAGTACTTC	CASSLTSDTYEQYF
-	TRBD2	TRBJ2-1	TRBV10-2	TGCGCCACAATGGGACTAGCGGGAGTCAATGAGCAGTTCTTC	CATMGLAGVNEQFF
-	-	TRBJ1-1	TRBV9	TGTGCCAGCAGCGTACCCGGGAACACTGAAGCTTTCTTT	CASSVPGNTEAFF
once	-	TRBJ1-2	TRBV6-6	TGTGCCAGCAGTAACGCCGACAGTTGGATGTATGGCTACACCTTC	CASSNADSWMYGYTF
once	-	TRBJ1-1	TRBV19	TGTGCCAGTAGTAACGGCTGGCTAAACACTGAAGCTTTCTTT	CASSNGWLNTEAFF
-	TRBD2	TRBJ2-5	TRBV27	TGTGCCAGCAGTTTCTCACCCCCGGGACTAGCGGGAGGTGAGACCCAGTACTTC	CASSFSPPGLAGGETQYF
once	TRBD2	TRBJ2-1	TRBV7-9	TGTGCCAGCAGCTCCACTAGCGGGAGTCCCAATGAGCAGTTCTTC	CASSSTSGSPNEQFF
-	-	TRBJ2-7	TRBV29-1	TGCAGCGTTGAAGCCGGAGGGGCCGAGCAGTACTTC	CSVEAGGAEQYF
-	-	TRBJ2-7	TRBV7-6	TGTGCCAGCAGCTTCGGGGCCTCCTACGAGCAGTACTTC	CASSFGASYEQYF
-	-	TRBJ2-7	TRBV11-2	TGTGCCAGCAGCTTAGAACTAATCTACGAGCAGTACTTC	CASSLELIYEQYF
-	TRBD2	TRBJ2-3	TRBV27	TGTGCCAGCAGTTTCCGCGGGGGGGCCGGAGATACGCAGTATTTT	CASSFRGGAGDTQYF
-	-	TRBJ1-2	TRBV27	TGTGCCAGCAGCCCCTTCAAGACGGCCCAAGCCGGCTACACCTTC	CASSPFKTAQAGYTF
-	TRBD1	TRBJ2-1	TRBV15	TGTGCCACCAGCAGAGATCAGGGGGCGAATGAGCAGTTCTTC	CATSRDQGANEQFF
-	-	TRBJ2-1	TRBV4-2	TGTGCCAGCAGCCCCAAGCGGTGGGGACAGCAGTTCTTC	CASSPKRWGQQFF
-	-	TRBJ2-5	TRBV4-1	TGCGCCAGCAGCCAAGAAGGCGGCCTACCTGGGGAAGAGACCCAGTACTTC	CASSQEGGLPGEETQYF
-	TRBD1	TRBJ1-2	TRBV10-3	TGTGCCATCAGTGACCCGGACAGGATAAACTATGGCTACACCTTC	CAISDPDRINYGYTF
-	TRBD1	TRBJ2-7	TRBV30	TGTGCCTGGGAGCCGGGACAGGGGATCTACGAGCAGTACTTC	CAWEPGQGIYEQYF